Following are 12 T cell receptor beta chains from one sample sequenced in a study of blood T cell repertoires in COVID-19. Using immunoSEQ multiplex PCR, the repertoire was profiled, and TCRdb retains in-frame clones only, with some absent. The sample lists around 220,000 clones; around 87% were seen once. Input material: PBMCs or T cells enriched from blood (not recorded which). The receptors stem from a woman aged 25 to 39 with acute COVID-19.

The chain employs TRBV6-5 and TRBJ2-2, with D perhaps matching TRBD2 (6 bases). CDR3 length: 16 residues. Trimming took 1 base from V and 1 from J, leaving 10 bases between them. Germline CDR1 MNHEY, CDR2 SVGAGI. Written as DNA, the CDR3 is TGTGCCAGCAGTTACTGGGGGACTGGGAACACCGGGGAGCTGTTTTTT. Translation: CASSYWGTGNTGELFF.

The chain couples TRBV5-8 to TRBJ1-2; TRBD1 is a possible D gene (5 bases). The CDR3 is 13 residues long. V lost 1 base to trimming and J lost 8 bases, with 12 bases between them. Looked up from germline, CDR1 is SGHTS and CDR2 is YDEGEE. The CDR3 here is CASSLTGTLGYTF. The CDR3 nucleotides read TGTGCCAGCAGCTTGACGGGGACTCTAGGCTACACCTTC.

This chain uses TRBV6-5 with TRBJ1-1; the D is unclear. V lost 6 bases, J lost 3 bases, and 17 bases lay in between. Germline V CDR1 and CDR2: MNHEY, SVGAGI. CDR3 length equals 15 residues. The CDR3 sequence is CASSLEGILHTEAFF. The CDR3 DNA reads TGTGCCAGCAGCCTTGAGGGTATTTTACACACTGAAGCTTTCTTT.

This clone was seen just once. V and J are TRBV19 and TRBJ1-1; TRBD1 might be the D (6 bases). The germline V gene encodes CDR1 LNHDA and CDR2 SQIVND (reference sequence). This CDR3 is 14 amino acids long. V lost 4 bases and J 0 bases, leaving 9 bases between the germline ends. This chain's CDR3 is CASSRDTMNTEAFF. CDR3 nucleotides: TGTGCCAGTAGTAGGGACACCATGAACACTGAAGCTTTCTTT. Full variable domain (rest looked up from reference TRBV19 and TRBJ1-1): DGGITQSPKYLFRKEGQNVTLSCEQNLNHDAMYWYRQDPGQGLRLIYYSQIVNDFQKGDIAEGYSVSREKKESFPLTVTSAQKNPTAFYLCASSRDTMNTEAFFGQGTRLTVV.

In DNA, the CDR3 is TGTGCCAGCAGTTCTGTCGGACAGGTGCGCAATCAGCCCCAGCATTTT. This sequence encodes CASSSVGQVRNQPQHF. The V call is TRBV28, the J call TRBJ1-5; 7 bases align to TRBD1. J lost 2 bases, V lost 4 bases, and 8 bases had no gene match. Germline CDR1 reads MDHEN; CDR2 reads SYDVKM. The CDR3 consists of 16 residues.

The table lists this clone with a count of one. Other DNA sequences from this sample encode an identical CDR3 as well. V gene TRBV4-1 combines with J gene TRBJ1-5; tentatively, D is TRBD1 (6 bases). Germline V gene data show CDR1 as MGHRA and CDR2 as YSYEKL. This CDR3 contains 16 residues. V lost 0 bases and J 3 bases, leaving 12 bases between the germline ends. CDR3 sequence reads: CASSQDGGADNQPQHF. Written as DNA, the CDR3 is TGCGCCAGCAGCCAAGATGGGGGGGCTGACAATCAGCCCCAGCATTTT.

This clone was seen just once. The V call is TRBV29-1, the J call TRBJ2-7; D gene ambiguous. Per the germline V gene, CDR1 is SQVTM and CDR2 is ANQGSEA. The CDR3 is made up of 11 amino acids. Trimming removed 4 bases at V and 1 base at J, with 5 bases between. The CDR3 DNA reads TGCAGCGTTGCACTATCCTACGAGCAGTACTTC. Translating it yields CSVALSYEQYF.

The V call is TRBV6-2 or TRBV6-3, the J call TRBJ2-1, with a tentative D call TRBD2 (6 bases). Germline V gives CDR1 MNHEY, CDR2 SVGEGT. CDR3 length: 18 residues. The V and J ends lost 7 bases and 2 bases respectively, with 24 bases between them. DNA for the CDR3: TGTGCCAGCACCCCGGGCGGATACGCCGGCGGGGCCTACAATGAGCAGTTCTTC. Encoded protein: CASTPGGYAGGAYNEQFF.

J is TRBJ2-3 and V is TRBV21-1; the table's TRBD1 call for D was not verified on the DNA. TRBV21-1 is annotated as a pseudogene. This CDR3 is built from 14 residues. The CDR3 nucleotides are TGTGCCAGCAGCAAGGGGGCGAGTAAAGATACGCAGTATTTT. Its translation is CASSKGASKDTQYF.

The V call is TRBV5-1, the J call TRBJ1-2; D is uncertain. This CDR3 contains 17 residues. V was cut by 0 bases and J by 2 bases, with 17 bases left in between. The germline CDR1 and CDR2 sequences are SGHRS and YFSETQ. The CDR3 here is CASSLEGLAGSNYGYTF. CDR3 nucleotides: TGCGCCAGCAGCTTGGAGGGCCTCGCGGGATCGAACTATGGCTACACCTTC. The whole variable domain, filled in from reference TRBV5-1 and TRBJ1-2, reads KAGVTQTPRYLIKTRGQQVTLSCSPISGHRSVSWYQQTPGQGLQFLFEYFSETQRNKGNFPGRFSGRQFSNSRSEMNVSTLELGDSALYLCASSLEGLAGSNYGYTFGSGTRLTVV.

This chain links TRBV10-3 with TRBJ2-7; 9 bases agree with TRBD1. Germline values: CDR1 ENHRY, CDR2 SYGVKD. With 6 bases clipped from V and 7 bases from J, the junction kept 7 bases outside the gene matches. The CDR3 has 13 residues. Here the CDR3 reads CAIRGTGLREQYF. As DNA, the CDR3 is TGTGCCATCAGGGGGACAGGGCTCCGGGAGCAGTACTTC.

The chain employs TRBV28 and TRBJ1-3; 7 nucleotides line up with TRBD1. The CDR3 covers 12 residues. With 8 bases clipped from V and 9 bases from J, the junction kept 7 bases outside the gene matches. In germline, CDR1 is MDHEN, CDR2 SYDVKM. CDR3 protein: CASVKQGSTIYF. CDR3 bases: TGTGCCAGCGTAAAACAGGGGTCCACCATATATTTT.